Each of the 32 T cell receptor beta chains below was sequenced from the same sample in a study of cytomegalovirus exposure and HLA in healthy donors. Primers included in the PCR were 60 Vbeta and 13 Jbeta primers. TCRdb keeps only in-frame clones here, not all; method: immunoSEQ multiplex PCR. The repertoire holds about 170,000 clones, under 80% seen once, with approximately 2% in the top ten. Material for sequencing was PBMCs. Every receptor here comes from a female donor in good health and CMV-seronegative.

The chain carries TRBV19 and TRBJ2-1; 9 bases are a match to TRBD2. Germline V gene sequence: CDR1 LNHDA, CDR2 SQIVND (reference sequence). This CDR3 comprises 16 residues. With V trimmed by 2 bases and J by 6 bases, 8 bases remained unmatched. The CDR3 DNA reads as TGTGCCAGTAGTATATACCCCCGGACTAGCGCCAATGAGCAGTTCTTC. It yields the protein CASSIYPRTSANEQFF.

This chain links TRBV15 with TRBJ2-5; 7 positions agree with TRBD2. Germline values: CDR1 LNHNV, CDR2 YYDKDF (reference sequence). There are 15 residues in the CDR3. After removal of 2 bases from V and 5 bases from J, the junction contained 8 bases not matched to a gene. The CDR3 region is CATSRQLALGETQYF. The CDR3 nucleotides read TGTGCCACCAGCAGACAACTAGCGTTAGGGGAGACCCAGTACTTC.

With regard to this clone: In the same sample, other DNA sequences code for this CDR3. The chain has TRBV5-1 and TRBJ2-7, with a weak D call TRBD1 (5 bases). The length of the CDR3 is 13 residues. Trimming cost V 0 bases and J 3 bases, with 7 bases left between them. Germline V gene sequence: CDR1 SGHRS, CDR2 YFSETQ. In nucleotides, the CDR3 is TGCGCCAGCAGCTTGGTAGGGGACTACGAGCAGTACTTC. This translates into CASSLVGDYEQYF.

This chain uses TRBV10-3 with TRBJ2-2; 9 bases line up with TRBD2. The V and J ends lost 11 bases and 0 bases, in that order; junction bases with no gene match: 7. The CDR3 is 15 amino acids. Germline-derived CDR1 and CDR2 are ENHRY and SYGVKD. CDR3 sequence (DNA): TGTGCCGCTAAGCCTAGCGGGGCGAACACCGGGGAGCTGTTTTTT. Its protein is CAAKPSGANTGELFF.

The rearrangement uses TRBV6-5 and TRBJ2-3; D call uncertain. The ends were cut back, 5 bases at V and 0 bases at J, with 9 bases in the middle. The CDR3 runs 14 residues. CDR1 and CDR2 from the germline V gene are MNHEY and SVGAGI. The CDR3 region is CASSRYPSTDTQYF. The CDR3 DNA follows: TGTGCCAGCAGTCGCTATCCTAGCACAGATACGCAGTATTTT.

The chain employs TRBV2 and TRBJ2-3, with TRBD2 identical over 12 bases. This CDR3 is 14 amino acids long. Losses at the gene ends were 6 bases for V and 5 bases for J; bases not matched to a gene: 3. Per germline, CDR1 SNHLY and CDR2 FYNNEI. CDR3 sequence: CASRRLAGVDTQYF. The CDR3, as DNA: TGTGCCAGCAGACGACTAGCGGGGGTAGATACGCAGTATTTT. The entire variable domain, with the rest obtained from reference TRBV2 and TRBJ2-3, is as follows: EPEVTQTPSHQVTQMGQEVILRCVPISNHLYFYWYRQILGQKVEFLVSFYNNEISEKSEIFDDQFSVERPDGSNFTLKIRSTKLEDSAMYFCASRRLAGVDTQYFGPGTRLTVL.

This chain links TRBV6-1 with TRBJ2-7; D is uncertain. Per germline, CDR1 MNHNS and CDR2 SASEGT. Trimming removed 6 bases at V and 0 bases at J, with 12 bases between. This CDR3 is built from 14 residues. The CDR3 region is CASRELRSSYEQYF. The DNA for the CDR3 is TGTGCCAGCAGGGAACTCCGGAGCTCCTACGAGCAGTACTTC.

The V and J genes are TRBV19 and TRBJ2-6; perhaps TRBD2 as D (6 bases). This CDR3 is built from 14 residues. CDR1 is LNHDA, CDR2 SQIVND, per germline (reference sequence). V lost 5 bases and J lost 4, with 9 bases in between. The CDR3 DNA sequence: TGTGCCAGTAGTTGGGGGGACGGGGCCAACGTCCTGACTTTC. Its translation: CASSWGDGANVLTF.

V usage is TRBV5-4 and J usage is TRBJ2-7, with 8 bases identical to TRBD1. The CDR3 contains 14 residues. Germline CDR1 is SGHNT and CDR2 is YYREEE (reference sequence). J gave up 6 bases and V 4 bases, and 9 bases lay outside the gene matches. The DNA of the CDR3 is TGTGCCAGCAGCCCGAGGACAGGGAGCGGCGAGCAGTACTTC. Translating it yields CASSPRTGSGEQYF.

This clone has a handful of counts. The chain carries TRBV7-3 and TRBJ2-2, with 10 bases fitting TRBD2. J gave up 9 bases and V 2 bases, and 6 bases lay outside the gene matches. CDR1 is SGHTA and CDR2 is FQGTGA in the germline V gene. This CDR3 has 15 residues. In DNA form, the CDR3 reads TGTGCCAGCAGCTTAGAGGCTAGCGGGAGTAGGGAGCTGTTTTTT. Its protein is CASSLEASGSRELFF.

The chain has TRBV27 and TRBJ2-5; 10 nucleotides agree with TRBD2. V lost 2 bases, J lost 4 bases, and 10 bases stayed unmatched. There are 17 residues in the CDR3. CDR1 is MNHEY and CDR2 is SMNVEV in the germline V gene (reference sequence). The CDR3 bases are TGTGCCAGCAGTTTAAGCCCCCCGGCTAGCGGGAGAGAGACCCAGTACTTC. Translating gives CASSLSPPASGRETQYF.

This clone was observed a handful of times. The chain uses TRBV6-1 and TRBJ2-7; D perhaps matches TRBD2 (6 bases). V lost 5 bases and J 2 bases, leaving 13 bases between the germline ends. From germline, CDR1 is MNHNS and CDR2 SASEGT. The CDR3 is made up of 14 amino acids. The CDR3 is CASSLFGGTYEQYF. Here the CDR3 DNA reads TGTGCCAGCAGTCTTTTCGGAGGGACCTACGAGCAGTACTTC.

The V and J genes are TRBV6-5 and TRBJ1-5; 8 bases align to TRBD1. The ends lost 6 bases at V and 5 bases at J; junction bases unmatched: 6. Per the germline V gene, CDR1 is MNHEY and CDR2 is SVGAGI. The CDR3 has 14 residues. The CDR3 here is CASRATGDDQPQHF. The CDR3, as DNA: TGTGCCAGCAGAGCGACAGGGGACGATCAGCCCCAGCATTTT.

V is TRBV19 and J is TRBJ2-7; 9 nucleotides agree with TRBD1. Germline assignment: CDR1 LNHDA and CDR2 SQIVND (reference sequence). J was trimmed by 6 bases and V by 8 bases; bases with no gene match: 8. The CDR3 extends over 13 amino acids. The CDR3 region is CASSRDRVSEQYF. For the CDR3, the DNA is TGTGCCAGTTCCCGGGACAGGGTAAGCGAGCAGTACTTC.

The gene calls are TRBV28 and TRBJ1-2; 7 nucleotides line up with TRBD1. The CDR3 consists of 16 residues. The V gene's germline CDR1 is MDHEN and CDR2 SYDVKM. V lost 4 bases and J lost 4; bases outside the gene matches: 12. The CDR3 DNA is TGTGCCAGCAGTTCCCATCTCAGGGGGACGGGCTATGGCTACACCTTC. As protein: CASSSHLRGTGYGYTF.

The CDR3 loop is CASSFGSNTEAFF. The DNA of the CDR3 is TGTGCCAGCAGCTTCGGTTCGAACACTGAAGCTTTCTTT. This sequence joins TRBV5-5 and TRBJ1-1; D is undetermined. Germline lookup yields CDR1 SGHKS and CDR2 YYEKEE (reference sequence). Trimming pared 2 bases from V and 1 base from J, leaving 6 bases between. CDR3 length equals 13 residues.

This clone occurred once. At one end, the junction sequence differs from germline, possibly due to a read error. The gene calls are TRBV7-9 and TRBJ1-1; possible D gene TRBD1, 6 bases. Germline loops: CDR1 SEHNR, CDR2 FQNEAQ (reference sequence). This CDR3 contains 12 residues. The CDR3 loop reads CSSTRWVGGAFF. The CDR3 coding sequence is TGTTCCAGCACCCGATGGGTAGGGGGAGCTTTCTTT. The entire variable domain, with the rest obtained from reference TRBV7-9 and TRBJ1-1, is as follows: DTGVSQNPRHKITKRGQNVTFRCDPISEHNRLYWYRQTLGQGPEFLTYFQNEAQLEKSRLLSDRFSAERPKGSFSTLEIQRTEQGDSAMYLCSSTRWVGGAFFGQGTRLTVV.

J is TRBJ2-7 and V is TRBV5-1; D remains unclear. This CDR3 has 14 residues. Germline V lookup: CDR1 SGHRS, CDR2 YFSETQ. Between the trimmed V and J ends, which lost 0 bases and 2 bases, there was a span of 9 bases. CDR3 DNA: TGCGCCAGCAGCTTGGTGGCAAGTGCCTACGAGCAGTACTTC. This gives the protein CASSLVASAYEQYF.

V gene TRBV30 combines with J gene TRBJ2-2; 9 nucleotides line up with TRBD1. The J segment lost 4 bases and the V segment lost 5 bases, leaving 5 bases of the junction unmatched. The germline gives CDR1 GTSNPN, CDR2 SVGIG (reference sequence). The CDR3 totals 14 residues. For the CDR3, the DNA is TGTGCCTGGGGGACAGGGAGGGGCACCGGGGAGCTGTTTTTT. Amino acid sequence: CAWGTGRGTGELFF.

The chain links TRBV5-4 to TRBJ2-5, with 8 bases identical to TRBD2. CDR1 is SGHNT and CDR2 is YYREEE in the germline V gene (reference sequence). The V and J ends lost 0 bases and 2 bases, in that order; junction bases with no gene match: 9. This CDR3 is built from 17 residues. CDR3 bases: TGTGCCAGCAGCTTGGCCCCACCGGGAGGGGGGCAAGAGACCCAGTACTTC. Residues: CASSLAPPGGGQETQYF.

The CDR3 nucleotides are TGTGCCAGCAGTGAATCGGATAGCGGAGGGTACCAAGAGACCCAGTACTTC. Its protein is CASSESDSGGYQETQYF. The chain couples TRBV25-1 to TRBJ2-5; D is perhaps TRBD2 (6 bases). Germline V CDR1 and CDR2: MGHDK, SYGVNS. This CDR3 spans 17 amino acids. The V end was cut by 1 base, the J end by 0 bases, with 15 bases between. Filled out from reference TRBV25-1 and TRBJ2-5, the complete variable domain reads EADIYQTPRYLVIGTGKKITLECSQTMGHDKMYWYQQDPGMELHLIHYSYGVNSTEKGDLSSESTVSRIRTEHFPLTLESARPSHTSQYLCASSESDSGGYQETQYFGPGTRLLVL.

The chain is built from TRBV2 and TRBJ2-3; 13 positions match TRBD2. J was trimmed by 2 bases and V by 2 bases; bases with no gene match: 4. The CDR3 covers 17 residues. CDR1 SNHLY and CDR2 FYNNEI come from the germline V gene. The CDR3 loop is CASSEFGTSGDTDTQYF. The CDR3 DNA follows: TGTGCCAGCAGTGAATTCGGGACTAGCGGGGACACAGATACGCAGTATTTT.

The chain carries TRBV15 and TRBJ1-2; possibly TRBD1 for D (5 bases). Trimming took off 1 base at V and 7 bases at J, with 10 bases between the two ends. Germline assignment: CDR1 LNHNV and CDR2 YYDKDF (reference sequence). This CDR3 region has 13 residues. CDR3 residues: CATSRAREGGYTF. CDR3 DNA sequence: TGTGCCACCAGCAGAGCCAGGGAAGGTGGCTACACCTTC.

This clone turned up a few times. This chain joins TRBV6-1 and TRBJ2-7, with 12 bases aligning to TRBD2. This CDR3 comprises 16 residues. From germline, CDR1 is MNHNS and CDR2 SASEGT. The junction had 5 bases not matched to a gene; V was cut back by 4 bases and J by 1 base. This CDR3 is CASSGLTSGSSYEQYF. Written as DNA, the CDR3 is TGTGCCAGCAGTGGCTTGACTAGCGGGAGTTCCTACGAGCAGTACTTC.

The rearrangement links TRBV2 to TRBJ2-7, with 7 nucleotides matching TRBD1. V lost 6 bases to trimming and J lost 3 bases; unmatched junction nucleotides: 11. This CDR3 comprises 15 residues. Looked up from germline, CDR1 is SNHLY and CDR2 is FYNNEI. CDR3 residues: CASRENRDRNYEQYF. The CDR3 bases are TGTGCCAGCAGGGAAAACCGGGACAGAAACTACGAGCAGTACTTC.

The V gene is TRBV7-3, the J gene TRBJ2-3; D may be TRBD2 (7 bases). V lost 5 bases and J lost 3, with 15 bases in between. Looked up from germline, CDR1 is SGHTA and CDR2 is FQGTGA. This CDR3 contains 15 residues. CDR3 bases: TGTGCCAGCAGCCTAGGGGGGGAAAGAACAGATACGCAGTATTTT. This encodes CASSLGGERTDTQYF.

This rearrangement joins TRBV4-1 to TRBJ1-5; D remains ambiguous. Germline V lookup: CDR1 MGHRA, CDR2 YSYEKL. V gave up 0 bases and J gave up 10 bases, with 7 bases separating them. The CDR3 contains 12 residues. Here the CDR3 reads CASSQDGLPQHF. The DNA of the CDR3 is TGCGCCAGCAGCCAAGATGGGCTCCCCCAGCATTTT.

A single count supports this clone. This chain uses TRBV6-1 with TRBJ1-1; D is unresolved. Germline V CDR1 and CDR2: MNHNS, SASEGT. With 8 bases removed from V and 3 bases from J, the gap between germline ends came to 13 bases. This CDR3 is built from 13 residues. The CDR3 region is CASLVLADTEAFF. CDR3 nucleotide sequence: TGTGCCAGCTTGGTCCTGGCGGACACTGAAGCTTTCTTT.

The count of this clone is one. The sample carries other DNA sequences with the same CDR3. The rearrangement uses TRBV6-5 and TRBJ1-2; D gene unclear. The CDR3 consists of 14 residues. CDR1 and CDR2 (germline): MNHEY, SVGAGI. V lost 0 bases to trimming and J lost 5 bases, with 10 bases between them. The CDR3 loop is CASSYSAGPYGYTF. The CDR3 DNA is TGTGCCAGCAGTTACTCGGCAGGCCCTTATGGCTACACCTTC.

This clone is a singleton in its sample. The V gene is TRBV2, the J gene TRBJ2-5, with TRBD1 identical over 10 bases. In germline, CDR1 is SNHLY, CDR2 FYNNEI. The trim removed 6 bases at V and 4 bases at J, leaving 5 bases unmatched. The CDR3 loop spans 14 amino acids. For the CDR3, the DNA is TGTGCCAGCAGGGACAGGGGGGGAGGAGAGACCCAGTACTTC. Protein: CASRDRGGGETQYF.

DNA for the CDR3: TGTGCCAGCAGTCCCCAGACAGCCCCGAACACCGGGGAGCTGTTTTTT. Protein: CASSPQTAPNTGELFF. The chain couples TRBV27 to TRBJ2-2; TRBD1 might be the D (5 bases). V lost 5 bases and J lost 0, with 13 bases in between. The CDR3 spans 16 residues. Per germline, CDR1 MNHEY and CDR2 SMNVEV (reference sequence).

This chain joins TRBV6-5 and TRBJ2-7; 13 nucleotides match TRBD2. From germline, CDR1 is MNHEY and CDR2 SVGAGI. The trim removed 5 bases at V and 2 bases at J, leaving 3 bases unmatched. The CDR3 loop spans 15 amino acids. The CDR3 is CASSRTSGSPYEQYF. The DNA of the CDR3 is TGTGCCAGCAGTAGGACTAGCGGGAGCCCCTACGAGCAGTACTTC.